This is a list of T cell receptor beta chains from one sample in a study of monozygotic twins with inflammatory bowel disease. One entry per CDR3 protein, without DNA, is what TCRdb gives after re-calling the 5' RACE reads. The data include approximately 400,000 distinct CDR3 sequences; the top ten clones carry around 2.5%. Source material: blood. The receptors derive from a human donor with ulcerative colitis or Crohn's disease, or a healthy co-twin of an affected twin (not recorded which). Both conserved end residues are part of each CDR3.

v_call,j_call,cdr3_aa
TRBV18,TRBJ2-1,CASSPYHVGNEQFF
TRBV5-5,TRBJ2-5,CASRGEGQETQYF
TRBV28,TRBJ2-3,CASSFQRTSGTSSTDTQYF
TRBV7-6,TRBJ2-2,CASSLEDRGPTGELFF
TRBV7-2,TRBJ1-2,CASSLTDGAYYGYTF
TRBV7-2,TRBJ2-7,CASSLRGGQYF
TRBV20-1,TRBJ1-1,CSARDSRWLDPNTEAFF
TRBV5-4,TRBJ1-1,CASSLVGRNTEAFF
TRBV5-1,TRBJ2-5,CASSLSSGIGETQYF
TRBV18,TRBJ1-5,CASSPSQGLDQPQHF
TRBV28,TRBJ2-2,CASSRMGLENTGELFF
TRBV10-3,TRBJ2-1,CAISGLADNEQFF
TRBV19,TRBJ2-1,CASRPSGAYEQFF